This TCR beta chain was identified in a study of cytomegalovirus exposure and HLA in healthy donors. Primers: 60 Vbeta forward and 13 Jbeta reverse. The repertoire was sequenced with immunoSEQ multiplex PCR; TCRdb's copy has only in-frame clones and lacks some. The table lists about 180,000 clones, about 85% of them singletons. This CDR3 contains 17 residues. The V segment lost 2 bases and the J segment 0 bases; nucleotides outside the gene matches: 1. The germline gives CDR1 MGHRA, CDR2 YSYEKL. The chain couples TRBV4-1 to TRBJ2-2; 12 bases fit TRBD2. The receptor's source is a girl between 10 and 17 years old in good health and CMV-seropositive. The sample taken for sequencing was PBMCs. CDR3 DNA: TGCGCCAGCAGCCAACGGACTAGCGGGGCGAACACCGGGGAGCTGTTTTTT. Translating gives CASSQRTSGANTGELFF.